This TCR beta chain is from a study of graft-versus-host responses after intestinal transplantation. General study results and limits: Within allografts, high graft-versus-host to host-versus-graft clonal ratios were seen among patients with graft-donor T cell macrochimerism.

Germline lookup yields CDR1 SQVTM and CDR2 ANQGSEA. V shed 4 bases and J shed 9 bases, with 10 bases lying between them. CDR3 length: 12 amino acids. Clones were read by immunoSEQ multiplex PCR, and TCRdb kept only the in-frame ones, dropping some. The profile covers around 37,000 clones, with around four fifths appearing a single time and 3.5% to 4.5% taken by the ten largest. Notes on this clone: Its antigen is not identified.

This receptor was taken from a human patient who received an intestinal transplant, so some T cells may come from the graft donor. This rearrangement joins TRBV29-1 to TRBJ1-6; unclear D gene. The material was PBMCs, obtained about 1,000 days after transplant. In DNA form, the CDR3 reads TGCAGCGTTGGGGAGGGTTCTTCACCCCTCCACTTT. Its translation: CSVGEGSSPLHF.